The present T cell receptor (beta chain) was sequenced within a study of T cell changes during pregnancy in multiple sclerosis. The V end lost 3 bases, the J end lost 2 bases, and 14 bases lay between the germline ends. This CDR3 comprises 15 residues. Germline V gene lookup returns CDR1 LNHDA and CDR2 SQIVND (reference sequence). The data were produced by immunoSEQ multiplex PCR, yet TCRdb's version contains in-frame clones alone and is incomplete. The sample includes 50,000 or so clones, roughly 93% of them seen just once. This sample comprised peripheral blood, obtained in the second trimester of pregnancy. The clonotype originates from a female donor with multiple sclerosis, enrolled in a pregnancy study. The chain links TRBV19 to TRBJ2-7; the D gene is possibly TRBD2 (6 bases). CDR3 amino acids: CASSITSGFAYEQYF. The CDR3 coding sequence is TGTGCCAGTAGTATTACAAGCGGGTTTGCCTACGAGCAGTACTTC.